The rows below give T cell receptor beta chains drawn from one sample of a study of T cells in Graves' hyperthyroidism and ophthalmopathy. TCRdb re-derived calls from the multiplex PCR reads in MiXCR, one entry per CDR3 protein. The data contain roughly 570,000 distinct CDR3 sequences, around 16% of them singletons. Source material: blood. These receptors were taken from a woman in her 30s with Graves' hyperthyroidism. Each CDR3 is given with its conserved first and last residue. Each record gives: D gene, J gene, V gene, clone size, CDR3 DNA, CDR3 protein. The D gene is left open where the match is weak. Where a row states a size, it is once, few, many or the class of an expanded clone; other rows omit it.

. TRBJ1-4 TRBV3-1 . TGTGCCAGCAGTTACGCGCCAGGGGCTCGTGAAAAACTGTTTTTT CASSYAPGAREKLFF
. TRBJ1-2 TRBV27 many TGTGCCAGCAGTGCCCGTATCCCACAGGGTGGCTATGGCTACACCTTC CASSARIPQGGYGYTF
. TRBJ2-1 TRBV2 many TGTGCCAGCAGTGTGACCCAGCTTAATGAGCAGTTCTTC CASSVTQLNEQFF
. TRBJ2-7 TRBV5-1 many TGCGCCAGCAGCTTGACCGGAGGGCCTTTGCCCTACGAGCAGTACTTC CASSLTGGPLPYEQYF
. TRBJ2-1 TRBV28 many TGTGCCAGCAGTTTATTTATTGTTAGCTCCTACAATGAGCAGTTCTTC CASSLFIVSSYNEQFF
TRBD2 TRBJ2-7 TRBV28 few TGTGCCAGCAGTCGATCCCTAGCGGGAGCGGGCTACGAGCAGTACTTC CASSRSLAGAGYEQYF
TRBD2 TRBJ2-7 TRBV9 . TGTGCCAGCAGCTCGGGACTAGCGTTCTCCTACGAGCAGTACTTC CASSSGLAFSYEQYF
. TRBJ2-7 TRBV7-2 few TGTGCCAGCAGCTCAGGTCTTCAAACCGAGCAGTACTTC CASSSGLQTEQYF
. TRBJ2-2 TRBV20-1 few TGCAGTGCTAGTTATGGCGGGATCACCGGGGAGCTGTTTTTT CSASYGGITGELFF
. TRBJ2-5 TRBV6-2/TRBV6-3 many TGTGCCAGCAGCGACGGGCGACTCCAGTACTTC CASSDGRLQYF
. TRBJ2-1 TRBV6-6 few TGTGCCAGCAGTTACGTTTCGATCGGCGACAATGAGCAGTTCTTC CASSYVSIGDNEQFF
TRBD1 TRBJ2-2 TRBV10-3 many TGTGCCATCAGTGAGGAAACAGGGGTACCGAACACCGGGGAGCTGTTTTTT CAISEETGVPNTGELFF
. TRBJ1-1 TRBV12-3/TRBV12-4 many TGTGCCAGCAGCCCCGGACGGAAGAACACTGAAGCTTTCTTT CASSPGRKNTEAFF
. TRBJ2-2 TRBV28 . TGTGCCAGCAGTTTGTTACAGACTTCGAACACCGGGGAGCTGTTTTTT CASSLLQTSNTGELFF
TRBD1 TRBJ2-7 TRBV24-1 . TGTGCCACCAGCCCCCGGGACAGGTCGTACGAGCAGTACTTC CATSPRDRSYEQYF
TRBD2 TRBJ2-5 TRBV7-2 . TGTGCCAGCAGCTCGGGACTAGCGGTCGAGACCCAGTACTTC CASSSGLAVETQYF